This entry is about one T cell receptor beta chain. Authors' methods: Estimation of nucleated cell counts was performed using reference gene primer amplification. Assay: immunoSEQ multiplex PCR; the TCRdb copy retains only in-frame clones and omits some. Clonal size and the V and J genes are those of that table, whereas D and trimming came from the DNA. This table has 75,000 to 95,000 clones, 75% to 85% appearing once. This specimen comes from a study of blood T cell repertoires in COVID-19. Turning to the study itself: Sites across the United States, Italy and Spain contributed samples from acute and convalescent COVID-19. In each case, the material was cDNA or gDNA derived from T cells, B-cell-depleted T cells, or PBMCs.

This CDR3 has 13 amino acids. V lost 1 base and J 13 bases, leaving 13 bases between the germline ends. Germline V gene sequence: CDR1 LGHDT, CDR2 YNNKEL (reference sequence). The rearrangement joins TRBV3-1 (or the pseudogene TRBV3-2) to TRBJ1-4, with D unclear. Source material: peripheral blood. This TCR came from a human donor in a cohort sampled during active COVID-19. The CDR3 DNA reads TGTGCCAGCAGCCAAGCCCTCCGAGCAGGACTGTTTTTT. This gives the protein CASSQALRAGLFF.